The T cell receptor beta chain under discussion was sequenced for a study of T cells in Graves' hyperthyroidism and ophthalmopathy. The germline CDR1 and CDR2 sequences are SGHNT and YYREEE (reference sequence). V lost 4 bases to trimming and J lost 6 bases, with 14 bases between them. CDR3 size: 14 residues. Clinical symptoms, serum thyroxine and TRAb, thyroid ultrasound and orbital computed tomography were used for the diagnoses. Source material for PBMCs was 9 to 10 ml fresh peripheral blood. This clonotype occurred many times. RNA transcripts provided the source from which TCR beta CDR3 regions were amplified. A set of HTBI primers served as the primers for a first-round RT-PCR of the TCR CDR3. TCRdb reprocessed the multiplex PCR reads with MiXCR, giving one entry per CDR3 protein. This repertoire shows about 600,000 distinct CDR3 sequences, roughly a sixth found once; its top ten account for less than 3.5%.

Sequenced input: blood. The V call is TRBV5-4, the J call TRBJ1-5; maybe TRBD1 (6 bases). The origin of this receptor is a woman aged 35 to 49 with Graves' ophthalmopathy. The CDR3 spells CASSNNRDGQPQHF. The DNA of the CDR3 is TGTGCCAGCAGCAATAACAGGGACGGTCAGCCCCAGCATTTT. Combining the CDR3 with reference TRBV5-4 and TRBJ1-5 gives the whole variable domain ETGVTQSPTHLIKTRGQQVTLRCSSQSGHNTVSWYQQALGQGPQFIFQYYREEENGRGNFPPRFSGLQFPNYSSELNVNALELDDSALYLCASSNNRDGQPQHFGDGTRLSIL.